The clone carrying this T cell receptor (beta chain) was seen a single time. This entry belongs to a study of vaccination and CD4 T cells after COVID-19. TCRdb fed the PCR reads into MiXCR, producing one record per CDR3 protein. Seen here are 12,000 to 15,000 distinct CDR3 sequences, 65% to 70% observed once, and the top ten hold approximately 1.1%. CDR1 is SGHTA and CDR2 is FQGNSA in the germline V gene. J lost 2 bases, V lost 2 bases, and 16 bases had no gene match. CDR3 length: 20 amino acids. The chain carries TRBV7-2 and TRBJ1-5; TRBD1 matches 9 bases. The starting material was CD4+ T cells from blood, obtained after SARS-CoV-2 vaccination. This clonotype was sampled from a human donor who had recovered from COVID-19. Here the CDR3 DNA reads TGTGCCAGCAGCTTAAAGGGACCGGGACAGGGCATCGGGGGCAATCAGCCCCAGCATTTT. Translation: CASSLKGPGQGIGGNQPQHF.